A selection of T cell receptor beta chains follows, all from one sample in a study of cytomegalovirus exposure and HLA in healthy donors. The data were produced by immunoSEQ multiplex PCR, yet TCRdb's version contains in-frame clones alone and is incomplete. This repertoire comprises roughly 100,000 clones; its ten largest clones make up 3% to 4%. The sample comprised PBMCs. The receptors were gathered from a woman under 40 in good health and CMV-seronegative. Each CDR3 is given with its conserved first and last residue. The D gene is left open where the match is weak. Clone size is shown for a subset of rows, as once, few, many or a class of expanded clone.

TRBJ1-2,.,TRBV7-3,.,CASSFSGDSNYGYTF,TGTGCCAGCAGCTTCTCCGGGGATTCTAACTATGGCTACACCTTC
TRBJ1-5,TRBD1,TRBV7-9,.,CASSPVGSGGNQPQHF,TGTGCCAGCAGCCCTGTGGGGTCAGGGGGGAATCAGCCCCAGCATTTT
TRBJ2-7,TRBD1,TRBV10-1,.,CASSEGTGNEQYF,TGCGCCAGCAGTGAGGGGACAGGGAACGAGCAGTACTTC
TRBJ1-5,.,TRBV4-1,.,CASSVYSNQPQHF,TGCGCCAGCAGCGTCTATAGCAATCAGCCCCAGCATTTT
TRBJ1-4,.,TRBV2,.,CASRANEKLFF,TGTGCCAGCCGCGCTAATGAAAAACTGTTTTTT
TRBJ2-3,.,TRBV15,.,CATSRDFVPTDTRYF,TGTGCCACCAGCAGAGATTTCGTCCCCACAGATACGCGGTATTTT
TRBJ1-2,.,TRBV7-9,.,CASSLGSGGLNYGYTF,TGTGCCAGCAGCTTAGGATCCGGGGGTCTAAACTATGGCTACACCTTC
TRBJ2-7,.,TRBV5-4,.,CASSLQRSSYEQYF,TGTGCCAGCAGCTTGCAGCGGAGCTCCTACGAGCAGTACTTC
TRBJ2-7,.,TRBV2,.,CASSEGGTWGYEQYF,TGTGCCAGCAGTGAAGGTGGGACTTGGGGATACGAGCAGTACTTC
TRBJ2-7,.,TRBV28,.,CASSFQGATYEQYF,TGTGCCAGCAGTTTCCAAGGGGCCACCTACGAGCAGTACTTC
TRBJ1-5,.,TRBV7-9,.,CASSSGGGGQPQHF,TGTGCCAGCAGCTCAGGTGGGGGCGGACAGCCCCAGCATTTT
TRBJ2-7,.,TRBV7-9,medium-sized,CASSFGYSRDYEQYF,TGTGCCAGCAGCTTCGGCTACAGCCGGGACTACGAGCAGTACTTC
TRBJ2-5,.,TRBV5-6,.,CASSLEVGQGSLKTQYF,TGTGCCAGCAGCTTGGAGGTGGGTCAGGGAAGTTTAAAGACCCAGTACTTC
TRBJ1-2,.,TRBV27,.,CASSFGGERGYTF,TGTGCCAGCAGTTTTGGGGGGGAAAGAGGCTACACCTTC
TRBJ1-4,TRBD1,TRBV6-5,.,CASTINRGEKLFF,TGTGCCAGCACCATCAACAGGGGAGAAAAACTGTTTTTT
TRBJ1-5,TRBD1,TRBV30,.,CAWSVQGDQPQHF,TGTGCCTGGAGTGTACAGGGGGATCAGCCCCAGCATTTT
TRBJ2-5,.,TRBV5-6,.,CASSRTGLQETQYF,TGTGCCAGCTCCCGTACAGGGTTGCAAGAGACCCAGTACTTC
TRBJ2-7,TRBD2,TRBV7-2,.,CASSFPGLAGRNAYEQYF,TGTGCCAGCAGCTTCCCGGGACTAGCGGGGAGAAATGCCTACGAGCAGTACTTC
TRBJ2-7,TRBD2,TRBV19,.,CASSRRLISGDSYEQYF,TGTGCCAGTAGTCGCCGACTTATTAGCGGGGACTCCTACGAGCAGTACTTC
TRBJ1-5,.,TRBV10-3,.,CAISESREDQPQHF,TGTGCCATCAGTGAGTCCAGGGAAGATCAGCCCCAGCATTTT
TRBJ1-2,TRBD1,TRBV29-1,.,CSARQGTDYGYTF,TGCAGCGCAAGACAGGGGACAGACTATGGCTACACCTTC
TRBJ2-3,TRBD2,TRBV5-1,.,CASSGTSGRALTDTQYF,TGCGCCAGCAGCGGAACTAGCGGGAGGGCCTTGACAGATACGCAGTATTTT
TRBJ2-5,.,TRBV10-1,.,CASTGGDGETQYF,TGCGCCAGCACTGGAGGGGATGGAGAGACCCAGTACTTC
TRBJ1-1,.,TRBV14,.,CASSRDAGDVGAFF,TGTGCCAGCAGCCGGGATGCAGGGGATGTGGGAGCTTTCTTT
TRBJ2-3,.,TRBV27,.,CASSLSGFRSTDTQYF,TGTGCCAGCAGTCTTTCGGGGTTTCGTAGCACAGATACGCAGTATTTT
TRBJ1-1,.,TRBV28,.,CASRFRETEAFF,TGTGCCAGCAGATTCAGGGAAACTGAAGCTTTCTTT
TRBJ1-5,.,TRBV5-1,.,CASSPGGNQPQHF,TGCGCCAGCAGTCCGGGAGGGAATCAGCCCCAGCATTTT
TRBJ1-3,TRBD1,TRBV11-3,.,CASSAQGAGNTIYF,TGTGCCAGCAGCGCCCAGGGGGCAGGAAACACCATATATTTT
TRBJ2-7,.,TRBV28,.,CATGYNEQYF,TGTGCGACGGGGTACAACGAGCAGTACTTC
TRBJ1-1,.,TRBV4-1,.,CASSLSGGGTEAFF,TGCGCCAGCAGCCTTTCGGGGGGGGGCACTGAAGCTTTCTTT
TRBJ2-7,TRBD1,TRBV5-1,.,CASSLGRQGEHEQYF,TGCGCCAGCAGCTTGGGACGACAGGGGGAACACGAGCAGTACTTC
TRBJ1-1,.,TRBV12-2,.,CASRCCRGSTEAFF,TGTGCAAGTCGCTGCTGTAGGGGTAGCACTGAAGCTTTCTTT
TRBJ1-1,.,TRBV9,.,CASSSLSGPGGSGNTEAFF,TGTGCCAGCAGCTCCTTATCCGGGCCCGGGGGTAGTGGGAACACTGAAGCTTTCTTT